This TCR beta chain comes out of a study of beta chain features in type 1 diabetes. Trimming took 1 base from V and 3 from J, leaving 17 bases between them. In germline, CDR1 is SGHDT, CDR2 YYEEEE. The CDR3 sequence is 18 residues long. The authors reverse transcribed all of the isolated RNA, so sequencing captured expressed TCRB transcripts. Sequencing was performed with immunoSEQ multiplex PCR; in TCRdb, only in-frame clones are kept and a portion is missing. The table shows about 250,000 clones, with 13% to 15% occurring only once. The receptor was isolated from a woman aged 40-49 years in good health. The chain is built from TRBV5-6 and TRBJ2-6; TRBD2 is a possible D gene (7 bases). Sequencing input: naive CD4+ T cells from blood. CDR3 residues: CASSLLAGAKNGANVLTF. The CDR3 nucleotides are TGTGCCAGCAGCTTGCTGGCGGGGGCGAAGAATGGGGCCAACGTCCTGACTTTC.